This entry lists 21 T cell receptor beta chains sequenced from one sample in a study of blood T cells in healthy people across ages. A second PCR of 7 to 11 cycles used a sample-barcoded 5' primer and a J-beta primer mix. TCRdb re-called the 5' RACE reads with MiXCR, one entry per CDR3 protein. Of 1.5 million to 2 million distinct CDR3 sequences listed, 28% are singletons. Sequencing was done on a sample of blood. All receptors come from a woman aged 25 to 45 in good health.

This clonotype was recorded at least ten times. J is TRBJ2-7 and V is TRBV20-1; 11 bases match TRBD2. Germline V gene sequence: CDR1 DFQATT, CDR2 SNEGSKA (reference sequence). The CDR3 consists of 14 residues. Trimming at V came to 7 bases and at J to 2 bases, leaving 7 bases not matched to a gene. The CDR3 DNA sequence: TGCAGTGTCAAGCTAGCGGGGGGTACCTACGAGCAGTACTTC. Its protein product is CSVKLAGGTYEQYF.

A remark on this clonotype: Germline and junction disagree at one end, which may indicate a read error. The chain uses TRBV27 and TRBJ2-7; D is unclear. Germline CDR1 reads MNHEY; CDR2 reads SMNVEV (reference sequence). The CDR3 is made up of 15 amino acids. Here the CDR3 reads CTSSLSSFDAYEQYF. The CDR3 nucleotides read TGTACCAGCAGTTTATCGTCGTTCGATGCCTACGAGCAGTACTTC.

This clonotype was detected many times. The chain combines TRBV20-1 with TRBJ2-5; 9 positions match TRBD1. CDR3 length: 15 residues. Per the germline V gene, CDR1 is DFQATT and CDR2 is SNEGSKA (reference sequence). Losses at the gene ends were 6 bases for V and 2 bases for J; bases not matched to a gene: 10. The CDR3 spells CSATPNRGLQETQYF. The CDR3 DNA follows: TGCAGTGCAACACCCAACAGGGGGCTACAAGAGACCCAGTACTTC.

The V gene is TRBV7-2, the J gene TRBJ1-2; D gene ambiguous. V was clipped by 5 bases and J by 9 bases, with 10 bases between them. Germline V gene lookup returns CDR1 SGHTA and CDR2 FQGNSA. This CDR3 region has 11 residues. The CDR3 loop is CASSPGVSYTF. In nucleotides, the CDR3 is TGTGCCAGCAGCCCCGGTGTGAGCTACACCTTC.

This clonotype has more than one count but fewer than ten. The genes are TRBV27 and TRBJ2-7; 10 bases agree with TRBD1. This CDR3 is 15 amino acids long. V shed 5 bases, J shed 4 bases, and the junction held 8 bases outside the gene matches. CDR1 and CDR2 (germline): MNHEY, SMNVEV (reference sequence). The CDR3 DNA follows: TGTGCCAGCAGTCCCCGGGACAGGGGTGGGTACGAGCAGTACTTC. Translation gives CASSPRDRGGYEQYF.

There are a few counts of this clonotype. V usage is TRBV25-1 and J usage is TRBJ1-2; D perhaps matches TRBD1 (6 bases). CDR1 and CDR2 from the germline V gene are MGHDK and SYGVNS. The CDR3 covers 13 residues. V lost 4 bases and J lost 8, with 14 bases in between. In nucleotides, the CDR3 is TGTGCCAGCAGTGCCCGACAGGCCTGGGGCTACACCTTC. This gives the protein CASSARQAWGYTF.

The sample holds many counts of this clonotype. This rearrangement joins TRBV27 to TRBJ1-2; D unclear. This CDR3 has 13 residues. Germline CDR1 reads MNHEY; CDR2 reads SMNVEV (reference sequence). The V end was cut by 3 bases, the J end by 2 bases, with 7 bases between. CDR3 DNA sequence: TGTGCCAGCAGTTTCGCGCCGAACTATGGCTACACCTTC. Residues: CASSFAPNYGYTF.

The J gene is TRBJ2-1, the V gene TRBV20-1; 11 bases agree with TRBD2. The J call may be incorrect, as the DNA end agrees better with TRBJ2-7. Per the germline V gene, CDR1 is DFQATT and CDR2 is SNEGSKA (reference sequence). The CDR3 sequence is 15 residues long. CDR3 DNA: TGCAGTGCTGAATCCGGGACTAGCGGCTACAATGAGCAGTACTTC. Its protein is CSAESGTSGYNEQYF.

The gene calls are TRBV30 and TRBJ1-2, with a tentative D call TRBD1 (6 bases). Germline CDR1 and CDR2: GTSNPN and SVGIG (reference sequence). The CDR3 spans 14 residues. V lost 3 bases to trimming and J lost 2 bases, with 13 bases between them. CDR3 loop: CAWRAQGPNYGYTF. The CDR3, as DNA: TGTGCCTGGAGAGCGCAGGGGCCCAACTATGGCTACACCTTC.

The rearrangement uses TRBV4-3 and TRBJ2-1, with TRBD2 as a possible D gene (6 bases). The CDR3 sequence is 17 residues long. Trimming left V 2 bases short and J 2 bases short, with 16 bases between. Germline CDR1 is LGHNA and CDR2 is YSLEER. CDR3: CASSQKESAGPYNEQFF. The DNA for the CDR3 is TGCGCCAGCAGCCAAAAAGAATCAGCGGGCCCCTACAATGAGCAGTTCTTC.

The CDR3 region is CASSTEGANRNEKLFF. The CDR3 DNA follows: TGTGCCAGCTCCACGGAGGGGGCCAACAGGAATGAAAAACTGTTTTTT. The chain joins TRBV18 to TRBJ1-4, with 7 bases aligning to TRBD1. The length of the CDR3 is 16 residues. Germline V gene data show CDR1 as KGHSH and CDR2 as LQKENI. The junction had 12 bases not matched to a gene; V was cut back by 6 bases and J by 5 bases.

Regarding this clonotype: At one boundary the junction diverges from the germline segment, which might be a read error. The genes are TRBV6-6 and TRBJ2-5; 9 nucleotides agree with TRBD2. Gene TRBJ2-7 matches the end of the DNA better, so the J call may be wrong. The CDR3 loop spans 15 amino acids. Germline loops: CDR1 MNHNY, CDR2 SVGAGI (reference sequence). The DNA for the CDR3 is TGTGCCGGCAGTTTGGCGGCGGGAGGGTGCTACGAGCAGTACTTC. It yields the protein CAGSLAAGGCYEQYF.

V gene TRBV6-5 combines with J gene TRBJ2-7; 10 nucleotides line up with TRBD2. V was pared by 7 bases and J by 7 bases, with 10 bases of the junction left unmatched. The CDR3 covers 14 residues. CDR1 and CDR2 (germline): MNHEY, SVGAGI. The CDR3 loop reads CASNSLAGEGEQYF. The DNA of the CDR3 is TGTGCCAGCAACTCCCTAGCGGGAGAAGGGGAGCAGTACTTC.

This clonotype was seen ten or more times. The CDR3 DNA follows: TGTGCCACCCAAGGACTAGCGGGATACGAGCAGTACTTC. This gives the protein CATQGLAGYEQYF. The rearrangement uses TRBV12-3 or TRBV12-4 and TRBJ2-7; 12 bases match TRBD2. V was pared by 10 bases and J by 4 bases, with 5 bases of the junction left unmatched. This CDR3 has 13 residues.

Many counts were recorded for this clonotype. The chain uses TRBV12-3 or TRBV12-4 and TRBJ2-1; TRBD2 matches 10 bases. After removal of 5 bases from V and 10 bases from J, the junction contained 5 bases not matched to a gene. The CDR3 totals 13 residues. The CDR3 reads CASSPRTSGEQFF. The CDR3 DNA is TGTGCCAGCAGTCCGAGGACTAGCGGCGAGCAGTTCTTC.

CDR3 sequence (DNA): TGTGCCAGCAGCTTGGTACTAGCGGGATCCAATGAGCAGTACTTC. Its protein is CASSLVLAGSNEQYF. V gene TRBV5-5 combines with J gene TRBJ2-1, with 10 bases matching TRBD2. The assigned J gene may be wrong: the sequence end matches TRBJ2-7 better. The CDR3 runs 15 residues. Germline V gene lookup returns CDR1 SGHKS and CDR2 YYEKEE (reference sequence).

The chain has TRBV24-1 and TRBJ2-3; perhaps TRBD2 as D (7 bases). Germline CDR1 reads KGHDR; CDR2 reads SFDVKD. V was clipped by 4 bases and J by 5 bases, with 15 bases between them. This CDR3 region has 15 residues. CDR3 nucleotide sequence: TGTGCCACCAGTGACACCGGGGGGCCAGGAGATACGCAGTATTTT. Protein: CATSDTGGPGDTQYF.

In its sample, this clonotype was seen a few times. The chain uses TRBV7-2 and TRBJ2-1; D not certain. Trimming cost V 1 base and J 0 bases, with 7 bases left between them. This CDR3 is built from 15 residues. Germline V gene lookup returns CDR1 SGHTA and CDR2 FQGNSA. The CDR3 loop is CASSLVLNSYNEQFF. CDR3 nucleotide sequence: TGTGCCAGCAGCTTAGTACTAAACTCCTACAATGAGCAGTTCTTC.

The J gene is TRBJ1-1, the V gene TRBV5-5; D may be TRBD1 (5 bases). Germline V lookup: CDR1 SGHKS, CDR2 YYEKEE (reference sequence). V was shortened by 4 bases and J by 6 bases, with 19 bases between the two germline ends. There are 15 residues in the CDR3. The DNA of the CDR3 is TGTGCCAGCAGCAGACCCCGAATCGGGACGCCTGAAGCTTTCTTT. Translated, it gives CASSRPRIGTPEAFF.

This clonotype was seen a few times. The chain has TRBV6-4 and TRBJ2-6; TRBD1 might be the D (5 bases). Trimming took off 2 bases at V and 4 bases at J, with 9 bases between the two ends. This CDR3 has 15 residues. Germline lookup yields CDR1 MRHNA and CDR2 SNTAGT. CDR3 in DNA: TGTGCCAGCAGTGACCAGGGAACCGGGGCCAACGTCCTGACTTTC. It encodes CASSDQGTGANVLTF.

V and J are TRBV3-1 and TRBJ2-3; D remains ambiguous. The germline V and J ends were trimmed by 8 bases and 4 bases, with 10 bases remaining between them. This CDR3 spans 12 amino acids. Germline CDR1 is LGHDT and CDR2 is YNNKEL (reference sequence). The CDR3 protein is CASGVGPDTQYF. The CDR3 nucleotides read TGTGCCAGCGGAGTGGGCCCAGATACGCAGTATTTT.